What follows is one T cell receptor beta chain and its context. Its antigen is unknown. The deep-level immunoSEQ assay was used. Profiling relied on immunoSEQ multiplex PCR, and the TCRdb table lists in-frame clones only, not all of them. Altogether over 750,000 clones are present, 96% being singletons, with the ten largest covering roughly 0.23%. CD8 cells classed as naive were CD45RO-negative and positively selected for CCR7, excluding terminally differentiated effector memory CD45RA+ cells. This record belongs to a study of shared clonotypes between healthy human individuals. Study overall: A donor's plate count was three for CD4 naive and three for CD4 memory; CD8 naive had two and CD8 memory one. Study results and limitations: Non-shared clonotypes had lower generation probabilities than those shared by all four donors. In this cohort, only blood was sampled, and tissue repertoires likely differ.

Per the germline V gene, CDR1 is LGHNT and CDR2 is FRNRAP. The V and J ends lost 2 bases and 4 bases, in that order; junction bases with no gene match: 14. The CDR3 runs to 18 residues. The sample taken for sequencing was naive CD8+ T cells sorted from blood. This TCR came from a man aged 30 to 45 in good health. The V and J genes are TRBV12-5 and TRBJ1-1; 9 nucleotides agree with TRBD1. CDR3 nucleotides: TGTGCTAGTGGTTTGCCGATTAACCGGGACAGGGAGACCACTGAAGCTTTCTTT. Translation gives CASGLPINRDRETTEAFF.